Following are 3 T cell receptor beta chains from one sample sequenced in a study of blood T cell repertoires in COVID-19. Assay: immunoSEQ multiplex PCR; the TCRdb copy retains only in-frame clones and omits some. The data hold some 100,000 clones, with about 85% observed a single time. Sequenced sample: peripheral blood. These receptors were obtained from a woman in her 70s with active or convalescent COVID-19.

The CDR3 DNA is TGCGCCAGCAGCTTGGGCGGCGGGGGTGAAGCTTTCTTT. It is translated as CASSLGGGGEAFF. The genes are TRBV5-1 and TRBJ1-1; tentative D call: TRBD1 (5 bases). Germline assignment: CDR1 SGHRS and CDR2 YFSETQ. Trimming stripped 0 bases from V and 7 bases from J, with 10 bases between. The CDR3 covers 13 residues.

The chain couples TRBV18 to TRBJ2-5; 7 nucleotides match TRBD1. Germline CDR1 KGHSH, CDR2 LQKENI. Losses at the gene ends were 0 bases for V and 4 bases for J; bases not matched to a gene: 2. The CDR3 is 14 amino acids. CDR3 nucleotide sequence: TGTGCCAGCTCACCACCGGGACAGACAGAGACCCAGTACTTC. It yields the protein CASSPPGQTETQYF.

This chain joins TRBV27 and TRBJ1-2, with 12 bases that match TRBD1. CDR1 and CDR2 from the germline V gene are MNHEY and SMNVEV (reference sequence). V shed 0 bases and J 4 bases; nucleotides not matched to a gene: 6. The CDR3 has 17 amino acids. Here the CDR3 DNA reads TGTGCCAGCAGTTTATCCGGGACAGGGGGCAAGAGCTATGGCTACACCTTC. It translates to CASSLSGTGGKSYGYTF.